The following is a TCR beta chain sequence with its context. Arm-PCR with iRepertoire HTBI primers amplified the CDR3 regions for these TCR beta libraries. TCRdb re-derived calls from the multiplex PCR reads in MiXCR, one entry per CDR3 protein. The sample records some 600,000 distinct CDR3 sequences, around 15% being singletons. This sample stems from a study of regulatory T cells in long-lasting Graves disease. Time point given: newly diagnosed GD, antithyroid drugs for less than 3 months. The TCR library was prepared using RNA isolated from PBMCs. J was trimmed by 0 bases and V by 2 bases; bases with no gene match: 2. Per germline, CDR1 MGHRA and CDR2 YSYEKL. This CDR3 is 15 amino acids long. The sample also formed part of further work on T cells in Graves' hyperthyroidism and ophthalmopathy. That source adds: Hyperthyroidism was newly diagnosed in patients aged 18 to 65 (duration under 2 months).

The receptor was isolated from a young man with Graves disease. This specimen was peripheral blood mononuclear cells (PBMCs), taken at new diagnosis, from a patient treated with antithyroid drugs. V gene TRBV4-1 combines with J gene TRBJ2-5; 8 positions match TRBD1. The CDR3 sequence: CASSQRTGNQETQYF. The CDR3 DNA sequence: TGCGCCAGCAGCCAACGGACAGGGAACCAAGAGACCCAGTACTTC.